Listed below are T cell receptor beta chains from one sample, sequenced in a study of shared T cell receptors in the human thymus. Libraries were prepared by immunoSEQ multiplex PCR; TCRdb keeps only in-frame clonotypes and omits some of them. The sample yields approximately 490,000 clones, more than 75% seen once. The same data also went into a second study, on human thymus T cells.

Sequenced input: thymocytes. These receptors were collected from a boy in the first two years of life with a congenital heart defect. Both conserved end residues are part of each CDR3. A D gene is named only where the DNA matches it firmly. Clone size is stated in some rows and not others, as once, few, many or a class when expanded.

clone_size j_call v_call d_call cdr3_aa cdr3_nt
NA TRBJ2-5 TRBV12-5 NA CASGLRGAETQYF TGTGCTAGTGGTTTGCGGGGGGCAGAGACCCAGTACTTC
once TRBJ2-3 TRBV4-2 TRBD2 CASSRRWGQGDGWTSGSSTDTQYF TGTGCCAGCAGCCGAAGGTGGGGACAGGGGGACGGATGGACTAGCGGGAGTAGCACAGATACGCAGTATTTT
NA TRBJ2-3 TRBV28 TRBD2 CAITKRTSGSERVADTQYF TGTGCCATCACAAAAAGGACTAGCGGGAGTGAACGAGTTGCGGATACGCAGTATTTT
NA TRBJ1-1 TRBV6-1 NA CASSEAGGTRRWENTEAFF TGTGCCAGCAGTGAAGCGGGAGGGACGAGGCGTTGGGAAAACACTGAAGCTTTCTTT
NA TRBJ1-1 TRBV7-9 TRBD1 CASSLTGWSGGTEAFF TGTGCCAGCAGCTTGACAGGGTGGAGTGGTGGCACTGAAGCTTTCTTT
NA TRBJ2-7 TRBV30 NA CAWSVWLARYEQYF TGTGCCTGGAGTGTATGGCTAGCCAGATACGAGCAGTACTTC
NA TRBJ1-2 TRBV19 NA CASSTRTARTLYGYTF TGTGCCAGTAGCACTAGGACAGCCCGTACACTCTATGGCTACACCTTC
NA TRBJ2-7 TRBV6-1 NA CASSDLPGDYEQYF TGTGCCAGCTCTGATCTTCCGGGTGACTACGAGCAGTACTTC
NA TRBJ2-1 TRBV4-3 TRBD2 CASSQDVPSGAGEQFF TGCGCCAGCAGCCAAGATGTCCCTAGCGGGGCCGGTGAGCAGTTCTTC
NA TRBJ2-5 TRBV29-1 NA CSVLAFQETQYF TGCAGCGTTCTAGCGTTCCAAGAGACCCAGTACTTC
NA TRBJ2-4 TRBV4-3 TRBD2 CASSLGLARGSDKNIQYF TGCGCCAGCAGCCTGGGACTAGCGAGGGGGTCGGACAAAAACATTCAGTACTTC
few TRBJ2-7 TRBV5-1 NA CASSWAGVPISYEQYF TGCGCCAGCAGCTGGGCAGGGGTCCCGATCTCCTACGAGCAGTACTTC
NA TRBJ2-1 TRBV5-1 TRBD2 CASSWGLAGSYNEQFF TGCGCCAGCAGCTGGGGACTAGCGGGCTCCTACAATGAGCAGTTCTTC
NA TRBJ1-4 TRBV4-1 TRBD1 CASSPGDRREKLFF TGCGCCAGCAGCCCCGGGGACAGGAGGGAAAAACTGTTTTTT
NA TRBJ2-3 TRBV9 NA CASSVSARLYTDTQYF TGTGCCAGCAGCGTATCGGCGCGGCTCTACACAGATACGCAGTATTTT
NA TRBJ2-7 TRBV4-1 TRBD2 CASSQDPASGSLREQYF TGCGCCAGCAGCCAAGATCCGGCTAGCGGGAGCCTGAGGGAGCAGTACTTC
NA TRBJ1-5 TRBV15 TRBD1 CATSREDRGFQPQHF TGTGCCACCAGCAGGGAAGACAGGGGTTTCCAGCCCCAGCATTTT
NA TRBJ2-5 TRBV6-1 NA CASRGAGSGTQYF TGTGCCAGCAGGGGGGCAGGGTCGGGGACCCAGTACTTC
NA TRBJ2-7 TRBV2 NA CASLSSPGASYEQYF TGTGCCAGCTTGTCCTCTCCGGGAGCCTCCTACGAGCAGTACTTC
NA TRBJ2-1 TRBV5-1 TRBD2 CASSFVGEGLLAGVSNEQFF TGCGCCAGCTCATTTGTAGGGGAAGGACTACTAGCGGGAGTGAGCAATGAGCAGTTCTTC
NA TRBJ1-4 TRBV11-2 TRBD1 CASSKTGDENEKLFF TGTGCCAGCAGCAAAACAGGGGATGAGAATGAAAAACTGTTTTTT
NA TRBJ1-1 TRBV7-9 TRBD1 CASSSKDRGANTEAFF TGTGCCAGCAGCTCAAAGGACAGGGGAGCGAACACTGAAGCTTTCTTT
NA TRBJ2-7 TRBV2 NA CASSEVGGAYEQYF TGTGCCAGCAGTGAGGTGGGGGGAGCCTACGAGCAGTACTTC
NA TRBJ1-2 TRBV6-1 TRBD1 CASSEVTGQSNYGYTF TGTGCCAGCAGTGAAGTAACGGGACAGTCCAACTATGGCTACACCTTC
few TRBJ2-7 TRBV11-3 NA CASSLRVCGTSYEQYF TGTGCCAGCAGCTTACGGGTTTGCGGGACGTCTTACGAGCAGTACTTC
NA TRBJ2-1 TRBV19 TRBD2 CASSIVPGLAENNEQFF TGTGCCAGTAGTATAGTGCCGGGACTAGCGGAAAACAATGAGCAGTTCTTC
NA TRBJ2-7 TRBV6-1 TRBD2 CAFSPAGAHEQYF TGTGCCTTCAGCCCAGCGGGAGCCCACGAGCAGTACTTC
NA TRBJ2-7 TRBV9 NA CAIGTSPTYEQYF TGTGCCATCGGAACTAGCCCTACCTACGAGCAGTACTTC
NA TRBJ2-2 TRBV2 NA CASSEAKIALTGELFF TGTGCCAGCAGTGAAGCGAAAATAGCCCTAACCGGGGAGCTGTTTTTT
NA TRBJ1-5 TRBV6-4 NA CASSDSWGQWNQPQHF TGTGCCAGCAGTGACTCGTGGGGGCAGTGGAATCAGCCCCAGCATTTT
NA TRBJ2-7 TRBV21-1 NA CASSDSLGGRSSYEQYF TGTGCCAGCAGCGACAGCTTAGGAGGGAGGAGCTCCTACGAGCAGTACTTC
NA TRBJ2-1 TRBV6-5 TRBD1 CASSWAGQGNNEQFF TGTGCCAGCAGTTGGGCGGGACAGGGGAACAATGAGCAGTTCTTC
NA TRBJ1-1 TRBV4-3 NA CASSQGGHKEAFF TGCGCCAGCAGCCAAGGCGGACATAAAGAAGCTTTCTTT
NA TRBJ1-2 TRBV4-2 NA CASSQESACGDQCGYTF TGTGCCAGCAGCCAAGAGTCGGCGTGCGGGGATCAGTGTGGCTACACCTTC
NA TRBJ2-3 TRBV4-1 NA CASSLYWPAPRADTQYF TGCGCCAGCAGCCTCTACTGGCCAGCGCCCCGCGCAGATACGCAGTATTTT
NA TRBJ2-2 TRBV11-1 NA CASSATRNTGELFF TGTGCCAGCAGCGCGACTAGAAACACCGGGGAGCTGTTTTTT
NA TRBJ2-2 TRBV5-1 NA CASSLALGEGTGELFF TGCGCCAGCAGCTTGGCGTTGGGAGAAGGCACCGGGGAGCTGTTTTTT
NA TRBJ2-5 TRBV27 TRBD1 CASRPFGTDGETQYF TGTGCCAGCAGGCCATTCGGGACAGATGGGGAGACCCAGTACTTC
NA TRBJ2-2 TRBV11-2 NA CASSPPTQLVRVPGELFF TGTGCCAGCAGCCCGCCAACGCAACTAGTCCGCGTGCCCGGGGAGCTGTTTTTT
NA TRBJ2-3 TRBV28 NA CASSSRDNPSTDTQYF TGTGCCAGCAGTTCCCGGGACAACCCTAGCACAGATACGCAGTATTTT
NA TRBJ2-7 TRBV2 TRBD2 CASSEEGASGGYEQYF TGTGCCAGCAGTGAAGAAGGGGCTAGCGGGGGTTACGAGCAGTACTTC
NA TRBJ2-5 TRBV19 TRBD1 CASSIRQGEGETQYF TGTGCCAGTAGTATACGTCAGGGGGAAGGAGAGACCCAGTACTTC
once TRBJ1-5 TRBV4-3 NA CASSQHPTGISNQPQHF TGCGCCAGCAGCCAACACCCGACAGGAATCAGCAATCAGCCCCAGCATTTT
NA TRBJ2-5 TRBV20-1 NA CSARGETQYF TGCAGCGCCCGCGGAGAGACCCAGTACTTC
NA TRBJ2-7 TRBV7-9 TRBD2 CASSLVTSGQEYSYEQYF TGTGCCAGCAGCTTAGTTACTAGCGGGCAGGAGTACTCCTACGAGCAGTACTTC
NA TRBJ2-1 TRBV4-3 TRBD1 CASSQDRGTGASYNEQFF TGCGCCAGCAGCCAAGACCGCGGGACAGGGGCCTCCTACAATGAGCAGTTCTTC
few TRBJ2-2 TRBV25-1 TRBD1 CASSEKNRGQRAGELFF TGTGCCAGCAGTGAAAAAAACAGGGGGCAAAGGGCCGGGGAGCTGTTTTTT
NA TRBJ1-2 TRBV27 TRBD1 CASSQGQTIYGYTF TGTGCCAGCAGCCAGGGACAGACTATCTATGGCTACACCTTC
once TRBJ2-3 TRBV7-2 TRBD2 CASPGTSEDTQYF TGTGCCAGCCCCGGGACTAGCGAGGATACGCAGTATTTT
NA TRBJ1-5 TRBV19 TRBD1 CASSRQGPNQPQHF TGTGCCAGTAGTCGACAGGGTCCCAATCAGCCCCAGCATTTT
NA TRBJ1-4 TRBV6-5 NA CASSSRDKEKLFF TGTGCCAGCAGTTCCCGGGACAAGGAAAAACTGTTTTTT
NA TRBJ2-7 TRBV29-1 NA CSVGGGKRTYEQYF TGCAGCGTTGGGGGCGGGAAAAGGACCTACGAGCAGTACTTC
NA TRBJ1-1 TRBV11-2 NA CASSHTLRRTGGTEAFF TGTGCCAGCAGCCATACCCTAAGACGGACCGGGGGCACTGAAGCTTTCTTT
NA TRBJ2-5 TRBV10-3 TRBD1 CAISESGTGYQETQYF TGTGCCATCAGTGAGTCCGGGACAGGGTACCAAGAGACCCAGTACTTC
few TRBJ2-1 TRBV30 TRBD2 CAWSREGEQFF TGTGCCTGGAGTAGGGAGGGTGAGCAGTTCTTC
once TRBJ2-7 TRBV6-5 NA CASSYSTGGGYYEQYF TGTGCCAGCAGTTACTCGACCGGGGGAGGTTACTACGAGCAGTACTTC
few TRBJ2-7 TRBV14 NA CASCRALPSYEQYF TGTGCCAGCTGCAGGGCTCTACCCTCCTACGAGCAGTACTTC
NA TRBJ2-7 TRBV5-8 NA CASSHDRTYEQYF TGTGCCAGCAGCCATGACAGGACTTACGAGCAGTACTTC
NA TRBJ2-7 TRBV6-1 TRBD1 CASSVDRGPYEQYF TGTGCCAGCAGTGTCGACAGGGGGCCCTACGAGCAGTACTTC